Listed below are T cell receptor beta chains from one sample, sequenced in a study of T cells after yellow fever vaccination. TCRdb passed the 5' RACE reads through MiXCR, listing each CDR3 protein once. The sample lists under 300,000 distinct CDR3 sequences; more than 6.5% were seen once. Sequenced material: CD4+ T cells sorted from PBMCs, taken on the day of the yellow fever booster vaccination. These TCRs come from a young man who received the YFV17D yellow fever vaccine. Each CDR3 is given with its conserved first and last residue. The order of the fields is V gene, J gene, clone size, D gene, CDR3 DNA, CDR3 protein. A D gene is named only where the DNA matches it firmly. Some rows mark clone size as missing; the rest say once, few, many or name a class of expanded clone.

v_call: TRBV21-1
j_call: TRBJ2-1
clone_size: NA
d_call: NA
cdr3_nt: TGTGCCAGCAGCAAAGGCGGACTAAGGGATGAGCAGTTCTTC
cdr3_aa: CASSKGGLRDEQFF

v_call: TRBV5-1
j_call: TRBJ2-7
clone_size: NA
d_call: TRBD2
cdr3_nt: TGCGCCAGCAGCGGGTCTAGTGGACTAGCGGGAGTCCTTAACTACGAGCAGTACTTC
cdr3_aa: CASSGSSGLAGVLNYEQYF

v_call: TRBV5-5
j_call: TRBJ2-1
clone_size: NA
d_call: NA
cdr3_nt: TGTGCCAGGGGCCCGACGGTGTTGGATGAGCAGTTCTTC
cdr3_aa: CARGPTVLDEQFF

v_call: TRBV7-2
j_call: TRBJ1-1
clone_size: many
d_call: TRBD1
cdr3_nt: TGTGCCAGCAGCTTAAAAAGGGACAGCGTAATGAACACTGAAGCTTTCTTT
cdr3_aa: CASSLKRDSVMNTEAFF

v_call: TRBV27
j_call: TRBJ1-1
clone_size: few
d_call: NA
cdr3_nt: TGTGCCAGCAGTTTCCTTGACAGATTGAACACTGAAGCTTTCTTT
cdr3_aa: CASSFLDRLNTEAFF

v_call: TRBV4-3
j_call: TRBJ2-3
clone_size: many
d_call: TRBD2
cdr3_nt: TGCGCCAGCAGCCAAGATAGCGGGATATCAGATACGCAGTATTTT
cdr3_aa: CASSQDSGISDTQYF

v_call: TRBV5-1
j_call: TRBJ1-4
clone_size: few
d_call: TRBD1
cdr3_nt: TGCGCCAGCAGAAAACCGACAGGGGCCCTTAATGAAAAACTGTTTTTT
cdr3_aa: CASRKPTGALNEKLFF

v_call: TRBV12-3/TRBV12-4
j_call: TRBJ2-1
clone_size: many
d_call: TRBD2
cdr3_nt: TGTGCCAGCAGTTGGGGGACTAGCCGCGATGAGCAGTTCTTC
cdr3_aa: CASSWGTSRDEQFF

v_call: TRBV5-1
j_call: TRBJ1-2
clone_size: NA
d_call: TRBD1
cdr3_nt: TGCGCCAGCAGCTTGACCGACAGGGTTTATGGCTACACCTTC
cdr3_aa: CASSLTDRVYGYTF

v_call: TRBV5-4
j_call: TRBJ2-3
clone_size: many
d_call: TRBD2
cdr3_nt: TGTGCCAGCAGCCTCGGGACTAGCGGGAGTCGCACAGATACGCAGTATTTT
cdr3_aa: CASSLGTSGSRTDTQYF

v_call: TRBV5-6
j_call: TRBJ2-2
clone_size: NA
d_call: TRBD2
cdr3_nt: TGTGCCAGCAGCTTAACTAGCGGTGCCACCGGGGAGCTGTTTTTT
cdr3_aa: CASSLTSGATGELFF

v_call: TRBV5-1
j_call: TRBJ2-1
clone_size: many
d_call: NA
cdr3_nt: TGCGCCAGCAGCGTCAGCTCGAATGAGCAGTTCTTC
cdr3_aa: CASSVSSNEQFF

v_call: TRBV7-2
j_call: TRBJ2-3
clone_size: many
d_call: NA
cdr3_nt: TGTGCCAGCAGCCCTGGTACAGATACGCAGTATTTT
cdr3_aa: CASSPGTDTQYF

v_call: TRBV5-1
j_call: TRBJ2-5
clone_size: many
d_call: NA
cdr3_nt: TGCGCCAGCAGCTTCGAAACCGGAGAGACCCAGTACTTC
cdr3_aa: CASSFETGETQYF

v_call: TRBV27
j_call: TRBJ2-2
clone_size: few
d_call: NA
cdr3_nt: TGTGCCAGCAGTTTCCGGCTGGCGAACACCGGGGAGCTGTTTTTT
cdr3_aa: CASSFRLANTGELFF

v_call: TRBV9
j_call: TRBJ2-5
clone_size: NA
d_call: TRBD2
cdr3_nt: TGTGCCAGCAGCGTAGCTACCCGGGAGGGCCAAGAGACCCAGTACTTC
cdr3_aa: CASSVATREGQETQYF

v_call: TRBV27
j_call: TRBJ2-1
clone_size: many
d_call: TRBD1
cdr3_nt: TGTGCCAGCAGGGGAGAACCGGGACAGGCGCACAATGAGCAGTTCTTC
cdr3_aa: CASRGEPGQAHNEQFF

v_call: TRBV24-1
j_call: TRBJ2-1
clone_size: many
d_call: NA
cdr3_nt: TGTGCCACCGCTCGGGAAGGGCCTAATGAGCAGTTCTTC
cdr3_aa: CATAREGPNEQFF

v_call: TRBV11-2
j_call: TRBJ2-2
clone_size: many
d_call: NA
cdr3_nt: TGTGCCAGCAGCACAACTTATCGTCCAGGGGGGATCACCGGGGAGCTGTTTTTT
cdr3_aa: CASSTTYRPGGITGELFF